These 27 T cell receptor beta chains came from one sample sequenced in a study of T cells in narcolepsy. The protocol was immunoSEQ multiplex PCR, while the TCRdb copy is restricted to in-frame clones and leaves out a portion. The sample carries about 27,000 clones, 79% recorded once. Sequenced sample: memory (CD45RA-) CD4+ T cells from blood. The receptors originated from a human donor in good health.

The V gene is TRBV27, the J gene TRBJ2-7; 8 bases map to TRBD2. CDR3 length: 13 amino acids. From germline, CDR1 is MNHEY and CDR2 SMNVEV (reference sequence). V shed 10 bases, J shed 4 bases, and the junction held 9 bases outside the gene matches. The CDR3 coding sequence is TGTGCCACCAAAGCGGGAGACAGGTACGAGCAGTACTTC. Translating gives CATKAGDRYEQYF.

A remark on this clone: This CDR3 is also generated by other DNA sequences in the sample. This chain links TRBV7-9 with TRBJ1-2; D is uncertain. Germline V CDR1 and CDR2: SEHNR, FQNEAQ (reference sequence). This CDR3 region has 13 residues. Trimming took off 5 bases at V and 4 bases at J, with 11 bases between the two ends. In DNA, the CDR3 is TGTGCCAGCAGCCTGGACGGTCTCTATGGCTACACCTTC. Translation: CASSLDGLYGYTF.

This clone has just one count. The chain is built from TRBV28 and TRBJ2-2; the match to TRBD1 covers 8 bases. Germline-derived CDR1 and CDR2 are MDHEN and SYDVKM. The CDR3 covers 18 residues. Trimming took 3 bases from V and 6 from J; bases not matched to a gene: 15. Here the CDR3 DNA reads TGTGCCAGCAGTTTTTGGGCCCAGGGGGCGAGGCAAGCCGGGGAGCTGTTTTTT. Translation gives CASSFWAQGARQAGELFF.

This chain joins TRBV7-2 and TRBJ1-2; no firm D call. Germline values: CDR1 SGHTA, CDR2 FQGNSA. V was trimmed by 1 base and J by 0 bases, leaving 9 bases between them. The CDR3 spans 15 residues. The CDR3 region is CASSLEASSNYGYTF. The DNA of the CDR3 is TGTGCCAGCAGCTTAGAGGCGTCTTCTAACTATGGCTACACCTTC.

The chain links TRBV6-5 to TRBJ2-1, with 8 bases aligning to TRBD1. This CDR3 comprises 14 residues. Trimming cost V 5 bases and J 2 bases; bases outside gene matches: 2. From germline, CDR1 is MNHEY and CDR2 SVGAGI. Written as DNA, the CDR3 is TGTGCCAGCAGTCCGACAGGGGCCTACAATGAGCAGTTCTTC. Protein sequence: CASSPTGAYNEQFF.

A single count supports this clone. V and J are TRBV6-1 and TRBJ1-4; the match to TRBD1 covers 7 bases. The length of the CDR3 is 16 residues. Germline CDR1 is MNHNS and CDR2 is SASEGT. With V trimmed by 3 bases and J by 2 bases, 6 bases remained unmatched. In nucleotides, the CDR3 is TGTGCCAGCAGTGACGAACACAGGGGCACTAATGAAAAACTGTTTTTT. Its protein is CASSDEHRGTNEKLFF.

CDR3 residues: CASSKPPGQGNSPLHF. The CDR3 nucleotides read TGTGCCAGCAGTAAACCTCCGGGACAGGGGAATTCACCCCTCCACTTT. V gene TRBV27 combines with J gene TRBJ1-6; 10 bases are a match to TRBD1. The junction had 8 bases not matched to a gene; V was cut back by 5 bases and J by 7 bases. This CDR3 is 16 amino acids long. Looked up from germline, CDR1 is MNHEY and CDR2 is SMNVEV (reference sequence).

The CDR3 bases are TGTGCCATCAGGACACCGGGACTAGCGGGAGGAAGCTCCTACAATGAGCAGTTCTTC. It translates to CAIRTPGLAGGSSYNEQFF. The J gene is TRBJ2-1, the V gene TRBV10-3; 15 bases align to TRBD2. With V trimmed by 6 bases and J by 0 bases, 9 bases remained unmatched. The CDR3 spans 19 residues. The germline gives CDR1 ENHRY, CDR2 SYGVKD.

The CDR3 is CASSTPGSGRETQYF. DNA of the CDR3: TGTGCCAGTAGTACCCCGGGTAGCGGGAGAGAGACCCAGTACTTC. This sequence joins TRBV19 and TRBJ2-5; TRBD2 matches at 9 bases. The CDR3 runs 15 residues. V was pared by 4 bases and J by 4 bases, with 7 bases of the junction left unmatched. In germline, CDR1 is LNHDA, CDR2 SQIVND (reference sequence).

The chain employs TRBV27 and TRBJ1-4; 11 nucleotides line up with TRBD1. Per germline, CDR1 MNHEY and CDR2 SMNVEV (reference sequence). V trimming: 4 bases; J trimming: 7 bases; junction bases outside the gene matches: 2. This CDR3 comprises 14 residues. The CDR3 coding sequence is TGTGCCAGCAGTTGGGACAGGGGGTCTGAAAAACTGTTTTTT. Translation gives CASSWDRGSEKLFF.

This chain joins TRBV27 and TRBJ1-3; D call uncertain. The CDR3 length is 13 residues. The V gene's germline CDR1 is MNHEY and CDR2 SMNVEV (reference sequence). V was cut by 5 bases and J by 0 bases, with 5 bases left in between. The CDR3 sequence: CASSPYSGNTIYF. In DNA, the CDR3 is TGTGCCAGCAGTCCTTACTCTGGAAACACCATATATTTT.

A single count supports this clone. This chain joins TRBV25-1 and TRBJ2-5; TRBD2 matches 7 bases. Unmatched junction bases numbered 11, after V lost 2 bases and J lost 5 bases. The CDR3 has 16 residues. The germline CDR1 and CDR2 sequences are MGHDK and SYGVNS. The CDR3 loop reads CASSEGWGGIEETQYF. The CDR3 DNA is TGTGCCAGCAGTGAAGGGTGGGGAGGGATCGAGGAGACCCAGTACTTC. The entire variable domain, with the rest obtained from reference TRBV25-1 and TRBJ2-5, is as follows: EADIYQTPRYLVIGTGKKITLECSQTMGHDKMYWYQQDPGMELHLIHYSYGVNSTEKGDLSSESTVSRIRTEHFPLTLESARPSHTSQYLCASSEGWGGIEETQYFGPGTRLLVL.

This chain links TRBV18 with TRBJ2-3; possibly TRBD1 for D (6 bases). V dropped 1 base and J dropped 1 base, with 15 bases sitting between them. CDR1 and CDR2 (germline): KGHSH, LQKENI. The CDR3 consists of 17 residues. The CDR3 coding sequence is TGTGCCAGCTCACCACTGGGGGACAAGGGCCGCACAGATACGCAGTATTTT. This gives the protein CASSPLGDKGRTDTQYF.

The chain carries TRBV7-2 and TRBJ1-4; D possibly corresponds to TRBD1 (6 bases). Germline CDR1 SGHTA, CDR2 FQGNSA. This CDR3 region has 15 residues. The ends were cut back, 4 bases at V and 8 bases at J, with 17 bases in the middle. This chain's CDR3 is CASSYTGKGKEKLFF. The CDR3 DNA reads TGTGCCAGCAGCTATACAGGGAAAGGGAAAGAAAAACTGTTTTTT.

CDR3 nucleotides: TGTGCCAGCAGCGCACGTAGCCGGGCGAACACTGAAGCTTTCTTT. Translated: CASSARSRANTEAFF. The chain recombines TRBV5-6 with TRBJ1-1; D is unclear. Germline V lookup: CDR1 SGHDT, CDR2 YYEEEE. The CDR3 totals 15 residues. The V end was cut by 4 bases, the J end by 1 base, with 14 bases between.

This chain uses TRBV7-2 with TRBJ2-1, with 11 bases that match TRBD2. V lost 5 bases to trimming and J lost 4 bases; unmatched junction nucleotides: 7. This CDR3 has 16 residues. The germline V gene encodes CDR1 SGHTA and CDR2 FQGNSA. CDR3 DNA: TGTGCCAGCAGCCAACGGACTAGCGGGCTATACAATGAGCAGTTCTTC. Its translation: CASSQRTSGLYNEQFF.

This clone was seen once. The chain employs TRBV27 and TRBJ2-1; 8 bases are a match to TRBD1. The CDR3 is made up of 13 amino acids. The germline CDR1 and CDR2 sequences are MNHEY and SMNVEV (reference sequence). Losses at the gene ends were 4 bases for V and 4 bases for J; bases not matched to a gene: 0. CDR3 in amino acids: CASSWDRYNEQFF. CDR3 bases: TGTGCCAGCAGTTGGGACAGGTACAATGAGCAGTTCTTC.

This clone was seen more than once but under ten times. The chain links TRBV5-6 to TRBJ2-3, with 7 bases that match TRBD1. Germline V gene sequence: CDR1 SGHDT, CDR2 YYEEEE. The CDR3 has 15 residues. V trimming: 2 bases; J trimming: 3 bases; junction bases outside the gene matches: 6. The CDR3 DNA reads TGTGCCAGCAGCTTTTGGGCAGGGGGAACAGATACGCAGTATTTT. It codes for CASSFWAGGTDTQYF.

The sample holds a few counts of this clone. V usage is TRBV7-2 and J usage is TRBJ1-2; no firm D call. This CDR3 is built from 14 residues. With 5 bases removed from V and 8 bases from J, the gap between germline ends came to 18 bases. Germline values: CDR1 SGHTA, CDR2 FQGNSA. The CDR3 spells CASSQDERVGGYTF. CDR3 coding DNA: TGTGCCAGCAGCCAAGATGAGCGAGTGGGGGGCTACACCTTC.

J is TRBJ2-5 and V is TRBV28, with 15 positions matching TRBD2. The CDR3 is made up of 17 amino acids. The trim removed 5 bases at V and 4 bases at J, leaving 8 bases unmatched. Germline CDR1 and CDR2: MDHEN and SYDVKM. The CDR3 region has the DNA TGTGCCAGCAGTCCGGGGACTAGCGGGGGGCCAGGAGAGACCCAGTACTTC. Amino acid sequence: CASSPGTSGGPGETQYF.

The chain combines TRBV28 with TRBJ1-1; D remains unclear. Germline V gives CDR1 MDHEN, CDR2 SYDVKM. V was clipped by 3 bases and J by 1 base, with 18 bases between them. The CDR3 spans 17 residues. The CDR3 loop is CASSFKIGLTANTEAFF. In DNA form, the CDR3 reads TGTGCCAGCAGTTTTAAAATAGGACTCACGGCGAACACTGAAGCTTTCTTT.

V and J are TRBV19 and TRBJ1-2; 7 nucleotides align to TRBD1. Unmatched junction bases numbered 9, after V lost 4 bases and J lost 1 base. This CDR3 has 16 amino acids. Germline values: CDR1 LNHDA, CDR2 SQIVND (reference sequence). This CDR3 reads CASSNRDSGFNYGYTF. The CDR3, as DNA: TGTGCCAGTAGTAACCGGGACAGCGGTTTTAACTATGGCTACACCTTC. The variable domain in full, with the rest retrieved from reference TRBV19 and TRBJ1-2, is DGGITQSPKYLFRKEGQNVTLSCEQNLNHDAMYWYRQDPGQGLRLIYYSQIVNDFQKGDIAEGYSVSREKKESFPLTVTSAQKNPTAFYLCASSNRDSGFNYGYTFGSGTRLTVV.

The chain employs TRBV25-1 and TRBJ2-3, with 9 bases fitting TRBD2. The CDR3 spans 17 residues. The germline V gene has CDR1 MGHDK and CDR2 SYGVNS. The trim removed 4 bases at V and 1 base at J, leaving 9 bases unmatched. The CDR3 coding sequence is TGTGCCAGCAGTGTCCTAGCGGGACTAGCTGGCACAGATACGCAGTATTTT. It codes for CASSVLAGLAGTDTQYF.

This clone was counted a few times. The genes are TRBV10-3 and TRBJ2-1, with TRBD1 matching 7 bases. This CDR3 is 12 amino acids long. Trimming removed 6 bases from V and 6 bases from J; junction bases left unmatched: 2. Germline V gene lookup returns CDR1 ENHRY and CDR2 SYGVKD. In DNA form, the CDR3 reads TGTGCCATCAGCTGGGACAGCAATGAGCAGTTCTTC. It specifies CAISWDSNEQFF.

The chain links TRBV6-5 to TRBJ2-5; D is unclear. V shed 6 bases and J shed 0 bases, with 11 bases lying between them. Germline CDR1 reads MNHEY; CDR2 reads SVGAGI. This CDR3 is 14 amino acids long. Written as DNA, the CDR3 is TGTGCCAGCAGGCGAGCTGGGAACCAAGAGACCCAGTACTTC. Its translation is CASRRAGNQETQYF.

The V and J genes are TRBV6-1 and TRBJ2-3, with no clear D. Trimming stripped 6 bases from V and 0 bases from J, with 13 bases between. The CDR3 spans 15 residues. CDR1 and CDR2 (germline): MNHNS, SASEGT. The CDR3, as DNA: TGTGCCAGCAGCCCCCCCGCGTGGAGCACAGATACGCAGTATTTT. Its protein is CASSPPAWSTDTQYF.

The chain joins TRBV28 to TRBJ2-3; possible D gene TRBD2, 7 bases. With 5 bases removed from V and 2 bases from J, the gap between germline ends came to 20 bases. Germline lookup yields CDR1 MDHEN and CDR2 SYDVKM. This CDR3 contains 17 residues. CDR3 sequence (DNA): TGTGCCAGCAGTCCGCCCCTGCGGGGGCTAAACACAGATACGCAGTATTTT. Protein: CASSPPLRGLNTDTQYF.